This TCR beta chain was found in a study of immune heterogeneity within non-small cell lung tumors. Template material comprised bulk tumor genomic DNA at 450 to 650 ng per sample. Biopsies, several per primary tumor and spaced far apart, were collected during surgery. The cohort was untreated, with newly diagnosed non-small cell lung cancer undergoing curative surgery. Amplification of the TCR beta CDR3 was achieved through multiplex PCR with 32 V and 13 J primers. TCRdb called the multiplex PCR reads again in MiXCR, with one record for every CDR3 protein. This sample carries fewer than 4,500 distinct CDR3 sequences, 24% of them seen once, and the ten largest clones take 8.5% to 10%. By share, this clonotype counts as medium-sized. The clonotype was recovered from a middle-aged man with non-small cell lung cancer. Source material: lung tumor tissue.

The CDR3 nucleotides read TGCGCCAGCAGCCAAGAGGTCGGTCTGGCTAGCGGGCAGTTCTTC. It is translated as CASSQEVGLASGQFF. The chain uses TRBV4-1 and TRBJ2-1, with 7 nucleotides matching TRBD2. Germline CDR1 MGHRA, CDR2 YSYEKL. This CDR3 has 15 residues. Trimming took 0 bases from V and 12 from J; bases not matched to a gene: 11.